The rows below give T cell receptor beta chains drawn from one sample of a study of T cell changes during pregnancy in multiple sclerosis. Sequenced by immunoSEQ multiplex PCR; TCRdb stores in-frame clones only, minus some. The table has tens of thousands of clones, 80% to 95% seen once. This specimen consisted of peripheral blood, obtained in the second trimester of pregnancy. The receptors were gathered from a female donor in good health, enrolled as a control in a pregnancy study. Both conserved end residues are part of each CDR3. A D gene is named only where the DNA matches it firmly. Clone size is not always given. Where it is, it says once, few, many or a class for expanded clones.

J gene | V gene | clone size | D gene | CDR3 protein | CDR3 DNA
TRBJ1-4 | TRBV27 | NA | NA | CASSLRGEKLFF | TGTGCCAGCAGTTTACGAGGTGAAAAACTGTTTTTT
TRBJ2-7 | TRBV11-2 | NA | TRBD1 | CASTLRPSTGRLSEQYF | TGTGCCAGCACCCTGAGACCTTCGACAGGGCGGCTGAGCGAGCAGTACTTC
TRBJ2-7 | TRBV10-3 | NA | TRBD2 | CAISATSGNYEQYF | TGTGCCATCAGTGCTACTAGCGGGAACTACGAGCAGTACTTC
TRBJ2-1 | TRBV19 | NA | TRBD2 | CASSRRGTNNEQFF | TGTGCCAGTAGTAGACGAGGGACTAACAATGAGCAGTTCTTC
TRBJ2-7 | TRBV28 | NA | NA | CASRPQAHEQYF | TGTGCCAGCAGACCACAGGCCCACGAGCAGTACTTC
TRBJ1-2 | TRBV5-1 | NA | NA | CASSLVNTPNYGYTF | TGCGCCAGCAGCTTGGTCAACACCCCTAACTATGGCTACACCTTC
TRBJ2-1 | TRBV11-3 | NA | TRBD2 | CASSLTRGSGKVEQFF | TGTGCCAGCAGCTTAACCCGGGGTAGCGGGAAGGTTGAGCAGTTCTTC
TRBJ1-4 | TRBV30 | NA | TRBD1 | CAWDRDNEKLFF | TGTGCCTGGGACAGGGATAATGAAAAACTGTTTTTT
TRBJ2-2 | TRBV19 | NA | TRBD1 | CATSGTGGFAGELFF | TGTGCCACCTCCGGGACAGGGGGCTTCGCCGGGGAGCTGTTTTTT
TRBJ1-2 | TRBV27 | NA | TRBD1 | CASRQLGQDYGYTF | TGTGCCAGCAGACAACTCGGACAGGACTATGGCTACACCTTC
TRBJ2-7 | TRBV14 | NA | NA | CASSLQGYEQYF | TGTGCCAGCAGCCTACAGGGATACGAGCAGTACTTC
TRBJ2-1 | TRBV10-3 | NA | TRBD2 | CAIRRTSGHNEQFF | TGTGCCATCCGCCGGACTAGCGGGCACAATGAGCAGTTCTTC
TRBJ2-2 | TRBV25-1 | NA | TRBD2 | CASTPNSGRIRELFF | TGTGCCAGTACGCCAAATAGCGGGAGGATCAGGGAGCTGTTTTTT
TRBJ2-7 | TRBV2 | NA | TRBD2 | CAGSTRTSGAYEQYF | TGTGCCGGATCGACCCGGACTAGCGGGGCCTACGAGCAGTACTTC
TRBJ2-3 | TRBV6-1 | NA | TRBD2 | CASIAGGSTDTQYF | TGTGCCAGCATCGCGGGGGGGAGCACAGATACGCAGTATTTT
TRBJ2-7 | TRBV19 | NA | TRBD1 | CASSNRDRGSYEQYF | TGTGCCAGTAGTAACCGAGACAGGGGATCCTACGAGCAGTACTTC
TRBJ1-1 | TRBV15 | NA | NA | CATSRDSKSQEVAEAFF | TGTGCCACCAGCAGAGATTCAAAATCGCAGGAGGTAGCTGAAGCTTTCTTT
TRBJ2-7 | TRBV6-5 | NA | TRBD2 | CASSGAAGGSYEQYF | TGTGCCAGCAGTGGGGCAGCGGGGGGGAGTTACGAGCAGTACTTC
TRBJ2-3 | TRBV11-2 | NA | TRBD1 | CASSLMGQGRPSDTQYF | TGTGCCAGCAGCTTAATGGGACAGGGTCGACCCTCGGATACGCAGTATTTT
TRBJ2-1 | TRBV7-9 | NA | TRBD2 | CASSPGRSSYNEQFF | TGTGCCAGCAGCCCCGGGAGGAGCTCCTACAATGAGCAGTTCTTC
TRBJ1-5 | TRBV9 | NA | NA | CASSAHGGNQPQHF | TGTGCCAGCAGTGCCCACGGGGGGAACCAGCCCCAGCATTTT
TRBJ2-1 | TRBV5-1 | NA | NA | CASSSTVSGLLWNEQFF | TGCGCCAGCAGCTCCACAGTCTCGGGACTCCTGTGGAATGAGCAGTTCTTC
TRBJ1-5 | TRBV7-2 | NA | NA | CASSLVPNSNQPQHF | TGTGCCAGCAGCTTAGTCCCTAATAGCAATCAGCCCCAGCATTTT
TRBJ2-3 | TRBV18 | NA | NA | CASSSGAVDTQYF | TGTGCCAGCTCCTCCGGCGCGGTGGATACGCAGTATTTT
TRBJ2-1 | TRBV9 | NA | TRBD1 | CASSAGQGYNEQFF | TGTGCCAGCAGCGCTGGACAGGGCTACAATGAGCAGTTCTTC
TRBJ2-3 | TRBV7-3 | NA | TRBD2 | CASSWTRSDTQYF | TGTGCCAGCTCCTGGACTAGATCGGATACGCAGTATTTT
TRBJ2-1 | TRBV4-2 | NA | TRBD2 | CASSPYHGTSGYSYNEQFF | TGTGCCAGCAGCCCATACCATGGGACTAGCGGTTACTCCTACAATGAGCAGTTCTTC
TRBJ2-5 | TRBV4-3 | NA | TRBD2 | CASSRGGAGEETQYF | TGCGCCAGCAGCCGCGGGGGGGCGGGAGAAGAGACCCAGTACTTC
TRBJ2-7 | TRBV28 | NA | TRBD1 | CAVRGRRNEQYF | TGTGCAGTCAGGGGGCGTCGGAACGAGCAGTACTTC
TRBJ1-4 | TRBV4-1 | NA | NA | CASSRRLRGTNEKLFF | TGCGCCAGCAGCCGCCGCTTGCGCGGTACTAATGAAAAACTGTTTTTT
TRBJ2-1 | TRBV29-1 | once | TRBD2 | CSLGTSGYNEQFF | TGCAGCCTTGGGACTAGCGGATACAATGAGCAGTTCTTC
TRBJ1-1 | TRBV6-1 | once | TRBD1 | CASSWDRNTEAFF | TGTGCCAGCAGTTGGGACAGGAACACTGAAGCTTTCTTT
TRBJ1-5 | TRBV10-3 | NA | TRBD1 | CAISESWAGGDQPQHF | TGTGCCATCAGTGAGTCTTGGGCAGGGGGCGATCAGCCCCAGCATTTT
TRBJ1-4 | TRBV2 | NA | NA | CASEQPGDEKLFF | TGTGCCAGCGAACAGCCGGGAGATGAAAAACTGTTTTTT
TRBJ2-1 | TRBV7-9 | NA | TRBD2 | CASSTSGGRHEQFF | TGTGCCAGCAGCACTAGCGGGGGAAGGCATGAGCAGTTCTTC
TRBJ2-7 | TRBV7-3 | NA | NA | CASSLTGFGGGSEQYF | TGTGCCAGCAGCTTAACAGGTTTCGGGGGTGGAAGCGAGCAGTACTTC
TRBJ1-5 | TRBV12-2 | once | NA | CASRTGDRASQPQHF | TGTGCAAGTCGCACAGGTGACAGGGCGTCTCAGCCCCAGCATTTT
TRBJ1-1 | TRBV5-8 | NA | NA | CASSLAHYTEAFF | TGTGCCAGCAGCTTGGCCCATTACACTGAAGCTTTCTTT
TRBJ2-2 | TRBV5-1 | once | TRBD2 | CASSWGLAGGPFAGELFF | TGCGCCAGCAGCTGGGGACTAGCGGGGGGGCCTTTCGCCGGGGAGCTGTTTTTT
TRBJ1-5 | TRBV6-4 | many | NA | CASSEGANQPQHF | TGTGCCAGCAGTGAGGGGGCCAATCAGCCCCAGCATTTT
TRBJ2-7 | TRBV11-2 | NA | NA | CASSFGTQSYEQYF | TGTGCCAGCAGCTTTGGGACACAATCCTACGAGCAGTACTTC
TRBJ1-3 | TRBV2 | once | NA | CASWEAVRAGNTIYF | TGTGCCAGTTGGGAGGCAGTGAGGGCTGGAAACACCATATATTTT
TRBJ2-7 | TRBV5-6 | NA | TRBD2 | CASSPRTSGRYEQYF | TGTGCCAGCAGCCCTCGGACTAGCGGGAGATACGAGCAGTACTTC
TRBJ2-1 | TRBV11-2 | NA | TRBD2 | CASSLTSGIEQFF | TGTGCCAGCAGCTTGACTAGCGGGATAGAGCAGTTCTTC
TRBJ2-5 | TRBV27 | NA | NA | CASSSTLIQETQYF | TGTGCCAGCAGCTCGACACTCATCCAAGAGACCCAGTACTTC
TRBJ2-2 | TRBV28 | NA | NA | CASSLSQGWDTGELFF | TGTGCCAGCAGTCTTTCCCAGGGCTGGGACACCGGGGAGCTGTTTTTT
TRBJ2-7 | TRBV6-1 | once | NA | CASLRAGSSYEQYF | TGTGCCAGCTTACGAGCGGGTAGCTCCTACGAGCAGTACTTC
TRBJ1-2 | TRBV29-1 | NA | TRBD1 | CSGGGQGTGYTF | TGCAGCGGGGGGGGACAGGGCACTGGCTACACCTTC
TRBJ2-1 | TRBV28 | NA | NA | CASSLGGARGNEQFF | TGTGCCAGCAGTTTGGGGGGCGCCAGGGGGAATGAGCAGTTCTTC
TRBJ1-1 | TRBV5-4 | NA | NA | CASSWAGSEAFF | TGTGCCAGCTCCTGGGCGGGGTCTGAAGCTTTCTTT